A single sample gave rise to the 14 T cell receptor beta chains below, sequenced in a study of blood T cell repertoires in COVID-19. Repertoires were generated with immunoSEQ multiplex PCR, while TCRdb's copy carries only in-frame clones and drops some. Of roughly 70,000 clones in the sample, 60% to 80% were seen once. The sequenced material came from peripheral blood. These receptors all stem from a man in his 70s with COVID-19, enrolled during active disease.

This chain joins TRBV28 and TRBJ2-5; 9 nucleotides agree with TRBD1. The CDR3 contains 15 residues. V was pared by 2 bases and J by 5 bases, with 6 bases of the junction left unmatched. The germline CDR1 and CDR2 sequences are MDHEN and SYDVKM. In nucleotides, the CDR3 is TGTGCCAGCAGTTTAGGGGACAGGGTGGAGGAGACCCAGTACTTC. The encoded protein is CASSLGDRVEETQYF.

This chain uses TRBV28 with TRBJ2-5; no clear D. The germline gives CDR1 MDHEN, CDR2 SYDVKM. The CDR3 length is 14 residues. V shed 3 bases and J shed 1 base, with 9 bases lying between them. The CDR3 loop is CASSFPRVQETQYF. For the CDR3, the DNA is TGTGCCAGCAGTTTTCCTCGGGTCCAAGAGACCCAGTACTTC.

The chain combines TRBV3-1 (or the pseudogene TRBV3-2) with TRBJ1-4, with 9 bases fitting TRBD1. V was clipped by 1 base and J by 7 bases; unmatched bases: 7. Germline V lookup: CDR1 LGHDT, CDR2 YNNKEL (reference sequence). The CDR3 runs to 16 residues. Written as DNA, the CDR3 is TGTGCCAGCAGCCAAGTGTGGACAGGGGAAGGTGAAAAACTGTTTTTT. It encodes CASSQVWTGEGEKLFF.

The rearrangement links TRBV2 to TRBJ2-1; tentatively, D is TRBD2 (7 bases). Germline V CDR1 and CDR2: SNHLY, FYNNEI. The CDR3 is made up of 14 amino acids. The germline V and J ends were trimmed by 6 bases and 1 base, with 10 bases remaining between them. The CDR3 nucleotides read TGTGCCAGCAGCAGGGGACTATCCTACAATGAGCAGTTCTTC. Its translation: CASSRGLSYNEQFF.

CDR3 coding DNA: TGTGCCATCAGTCAGGATCAACAGGGGATTCCGTGGTACGAGCAGTACTTC. Encoded protein: CAISQDQQGIPWYEQYF. The chain couples TRBV10-3 to TRBJ2-7, with 7 bases identical to TRBD1. This CDR3 spans 17 amino acids. The germline gives CDR1 ENHRY, CDR2 SYGVKD. The J segment lost 4 bases and the V segment lost 5 bases, leaving 17 bases of the junction unmatched.

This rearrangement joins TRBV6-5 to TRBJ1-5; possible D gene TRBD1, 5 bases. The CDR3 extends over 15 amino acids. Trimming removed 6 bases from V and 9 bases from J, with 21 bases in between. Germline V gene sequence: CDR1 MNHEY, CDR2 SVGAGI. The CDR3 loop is CASSFNRLGGWPQHF. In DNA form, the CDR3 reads TGTGCCAGCAGCTTTAACAGGTTGGGGGGGTGGCCCCAGCATTTT.

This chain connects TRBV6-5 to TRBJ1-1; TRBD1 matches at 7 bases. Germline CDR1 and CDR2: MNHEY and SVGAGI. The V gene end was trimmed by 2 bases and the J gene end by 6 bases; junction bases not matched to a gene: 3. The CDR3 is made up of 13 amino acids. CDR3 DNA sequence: TGTGCCAGCAGTTACCTCCAGGGGGCTGAAGCTTTCTTT. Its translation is CASSYLQGAEAFF.

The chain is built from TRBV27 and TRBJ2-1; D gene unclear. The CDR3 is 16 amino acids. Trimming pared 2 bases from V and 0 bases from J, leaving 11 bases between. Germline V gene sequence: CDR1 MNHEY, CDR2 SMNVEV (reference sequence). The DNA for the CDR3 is TGTGCCAGCAGTTTAAAACCTCCTAGCTCCTACAATGAGCAGTTCTTC. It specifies CASSLKPPSSYNEQFF.

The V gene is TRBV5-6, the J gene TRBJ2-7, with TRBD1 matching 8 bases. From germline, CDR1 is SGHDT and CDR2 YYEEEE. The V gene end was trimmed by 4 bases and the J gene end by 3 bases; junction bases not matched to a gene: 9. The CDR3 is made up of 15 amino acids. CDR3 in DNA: TGTGCCAGCAGCGGCAAGGGACAGGTGTTCTACGAGCAGTACTTC. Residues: CASSGKGQVFYEQYF.

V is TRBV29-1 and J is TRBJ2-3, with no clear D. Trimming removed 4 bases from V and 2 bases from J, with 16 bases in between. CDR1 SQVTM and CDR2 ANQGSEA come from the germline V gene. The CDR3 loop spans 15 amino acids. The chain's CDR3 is CSVGSLRGITDTQYF. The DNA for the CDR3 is TGCAGCGTTGGAAGTCTTCGCGGAATCACAGATACGCAGTATTTT.

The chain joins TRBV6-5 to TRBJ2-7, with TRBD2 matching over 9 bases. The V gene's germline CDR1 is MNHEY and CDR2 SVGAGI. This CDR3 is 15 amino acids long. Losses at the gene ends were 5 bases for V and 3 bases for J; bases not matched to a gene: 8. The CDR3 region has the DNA TGTGCCAGCAGTCCGGCGGGGGGGGCTAACTACGAGCAGTACTTC. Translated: CASSPAGGANYEQYF.

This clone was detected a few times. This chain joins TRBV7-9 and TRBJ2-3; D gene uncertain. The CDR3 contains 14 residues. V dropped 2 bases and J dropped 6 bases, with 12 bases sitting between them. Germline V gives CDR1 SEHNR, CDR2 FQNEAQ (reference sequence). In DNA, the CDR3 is TGTGCCAGCAGCTTAAGGCAGCTTAGCGATACGCAGTATTTT. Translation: CASSLRQLSDTQYF.

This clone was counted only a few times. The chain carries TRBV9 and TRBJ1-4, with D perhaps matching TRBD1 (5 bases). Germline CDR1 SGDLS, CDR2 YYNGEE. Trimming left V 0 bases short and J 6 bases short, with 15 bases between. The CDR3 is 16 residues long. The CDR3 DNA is TGTGCCAGCAGCGTAGGGGGCCCGGGAGGGGATGAAAAACTGTTTTTT. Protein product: CASSVGGPGGDEKLFF.

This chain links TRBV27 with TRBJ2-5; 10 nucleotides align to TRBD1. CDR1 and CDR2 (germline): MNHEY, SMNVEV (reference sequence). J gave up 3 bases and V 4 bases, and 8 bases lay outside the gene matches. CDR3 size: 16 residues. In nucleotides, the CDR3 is TGTGCCAGCAGTTCCGGACCGGGACAGGGGAAAGAGACCCAGTACTTC. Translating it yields CASSSGPGQGKETQYF.